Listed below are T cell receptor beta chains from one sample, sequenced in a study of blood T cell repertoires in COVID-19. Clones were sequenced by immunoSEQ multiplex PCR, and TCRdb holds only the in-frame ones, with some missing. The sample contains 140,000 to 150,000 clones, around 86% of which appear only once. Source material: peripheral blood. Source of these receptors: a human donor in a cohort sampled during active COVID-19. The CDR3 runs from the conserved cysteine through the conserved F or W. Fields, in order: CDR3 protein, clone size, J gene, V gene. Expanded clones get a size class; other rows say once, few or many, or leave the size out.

CASRDGAAYSYEQYF,NA,TRBJ2-7,TRBV28
CASSLWTAGSEQYF,NA,TRBJ2-7,TRBV28
CASSSQGARTDTQYF,NA,TRBJ2-3,TRBV11-2
CATSRDIGGRDTQYF,many,TRBJ2-3,TRBV15
CASRRTSSRETQYF,NA,TRBJ2-5,TRBV6-5
CASSLDGRGSVELFF,NA,TRBJ2-2,TRBV5-1
CSASTSGSWETQYF,NA,TRBJ2-5,TRBV20-1
CASSISGGTYEQYF,once,TRBJ2-7,TRBV9
CASSLASQSYEQYF,NA,TRBJ2-7,TRBV7-6
CASSTPGQGPYGYTF,NA,TRBJ1-2,TRBV19
CASSLLAGSGEQYF,few,TRBJ2-7,TRBV28
CASSSPVNTGELFF,NA,TRBJ2-2,TRBV6-5
CASRNTGQGKETQYF,NA,TRBJ2-5,TRBV28
CSVDEGGGNTIYF,NA,TRBJ1-3,TRBV29-1